Below are 5 T cell receptor beta chains sequenced from a single sample in a study of shared clonotypes between healthy human individuals. Profiled with immunoSEQ multiplex PCR; TCRdb holds only in-frame clones, not every one. The sample has about 1 million clones; approximately 70% are singletons. The material sequenced was memory CD4+ T cells sorted from blood. Subset: CD45RA-negative fraction. The receptors come from a man between 18 and 29 years old in good health.

A few counts support this clone. V is TRBV28 and J is TRBJ2-7; 11 bases agree with TRBD1. V lost 3 bases, J lost 5 bases, and 9 bases stayed unmatched. Germline loops: CDR1 MDHEN, CDR2 SYDVKM. This CDR3 comprises 16 residues. The DNA for the CDR3 is TGTGCCAGCAGTTTCTACGGACAGGGGGCGCTGAACGAGCAGTACTTC. Protein product: CASSFYGQGALNEQYF.

V gene TRBV7-2 combines with J gene TRBJ1-1, with D uncertain. The CDR3 spans 15 residues. V was cut by 4 bases and J by 1 base, with 13 bases left in between. CDR1 SGHTA and CDR2 FQGNSA come from the germline V gene. The CDR3 coding sequence is TGTGCCAGCAGCTACCAAAGAGGGAGGAACACTGAAGCTTTCTTT. It is translated as CASSYQRGRNTEAFF.

The CDR3 reads CASSVESTNEKLFF. The CDR3 bases are TGTGCCAGCAGTGTAGAGTCAACTAATGAAAAACTGTTTTTT. The J gene is TRBJ1-4, the V gene TRBV2, with unresolved D. The V end lost 4 bases, the J end lost 0 bases, and 6 bases lay between the germline ends. Germline lookup yields CDR1 SNHLY and CDR2 FYNNEI. There are 14 residues in the CDR3.

The table lists this clone with a count of one. The V and J genes are TRBV19 and TRBJ1-2, with TRBD1 as a possible D gene (6 bases). This CDR3 has 13 amino acids. Germline CDR1 LNHDA, CDR2 SQIVND (reference sequence). V lost 6 bases, J lost 7 bases, and 15 bases lay in between. This CDR3 is CASSPEGGRGYTF. CDR3 coding DNA: TGTGCCAGTAGCCCGGAGGGGGGACGTGGCTACACCTTC.

This chain connects TRBV6-6 to TRBJ1-2, with 9 positions matching TRBD1. The CDR3 covers 14 residues. V trimming: 2 bases; J trimming: 3 bases; junction bases outside the gene matches: 1. Germline loops: CDR1 MNHNY, CDR2 SVGAGI (reference sequence). The DNA for the CDR3 is TGTGCCAGCAGTTACACAGGGGGCGACTATGGCTACACCTTC. Encoded protein: CASSYTGGDYGYTF.